The T cell receptor beta chain described here comes from a study of T cell repertoires in cytomegalovirus infection. Study-wide background: Both a matching HLA type and CMV infection were indicated by public TCR beta signatures.

Whole-study findings and limits: Accumulated public TCR beta family frequency recognized individuals carrying CMV together with the relevant HLA. Ex vivo responses were dominated by HLA-C-restricted CMV-specific TCR beta clonotypes.

The germline gives CDR1 MNHNS, CDR2 SASEGT. This CDR3 comprises 14 residues. Unmatched junction bases numbered 7, after V lost 5 bases and J lost 3 bases. In its sample, this clonotype was seen a few times. The antigen is undetermined. MiXCR, run by TCRdb on the reads, gives a single entry per CDR3 protein. Of roughly 350,000 distinct CDR3 sequences in the sample, about 32% were seen once. The sequence was obtained from a human donor in good health (CMV status not recorded). Some clones in this sample may be carry-over from other donors' samples. Sequencing was performed on cultured PBMCs, taken from culture after CMV antigen stimulation. This chain uses TRBV6-1 with TRBJ2-7; 7 nucleotides agree with TRBD1. CDR3 in DNA: TGTGCCAGCAGTTTCAGGGACAGACTCTACGAGCAGTACTTC. Amino acids: CASSFRDRLYEQYF.